This T cell receptor beta chain was identified during a study of response to subunit inactivated influenza vaccine. Findings of the study overall: That few new T cells are recruited by each seasonal influenza vaccination was the authors' suggestion.

The CDR3 is 15 amino acids. V lost 9 bases, J lost 0 bases, and 7 bases stayed unmatched. Comment on this clonotype: No antigen is known for it.

TCRdb ran MiXCR on the RT-PCR reads and lists one entry per CDR3 protein. Counted here are 650,000 or so distinct CDR3 sequences, 11% to 15% occurring once; the ten biggest clones make up about 7.4%. The receptor was isolated from a man aged 45 to 65 who received an inactivated influenza vaccine. V gene TRBV12-3 or TRBV12-4 combines with J gene TRBJ2-1; 8 bases agree with TRBD2. This specimen consisted of PBMCs from blood, obtained about 14 days before vaccination. This chain's CDR3 is CASYSGVSSYNEQFF. CDR3 coding DNA: TGTGCCAGTTATAGCGGGGTAAGCTCCTACAATGAGCAGTTCTTC.